This entry lists 15 T cell receptor beta chains sequenced from one sample in a study of T-cell reconstitution after alpha-beta-depleted transplantation in children. This sample's TCRbeta library carried unique molecular identifier barcodes. TCRdb called the PCR reads again in MiXCR, with one record for every CDR3 protein. This table has 700,000 or so distinct CDR3 sequences, about an eighth appearing once. Sequenced here: PBMCs, sampled before TCRalphabeta/CD19-depleted stem cell transplant. Every receptor here comes from a girl aged 2 to 9 with congenital amegakaryocytic thrombocytopenia, due to receive a stem cell transplant.

This clonotype was detected once. The chain uses TRBV12-5 and TRBJ2-1; D tentatively fits TRBD1 or TRBD2 (5 bases each). The CDR3 extends over 17 amino acids. The V gene lost 10 bases and the J gene lost 0 bases, with 22 bases spanning the gap. Germline V gives CDR1 LGHNT, CDR2 FRNRAP. The CDR3 DNA reads TGTGCTATCCCCAACGGAGGAAGACAGAGCTCCTACAATGAGCAGTTCTTC. Translating it yields CAIPNGGRQSSYNEQFF.

This clonotype was picked up a small number of times. V usage is TRBV30 and J usage is TRBJ2-1; no clear D gene. Trimming pared 4 bases from V and 11 bases from J, leaving 15 bases between. Germline lookup yields CDR1 GTSNPN and CDR2 SVGIG (reference sequence). The CDR3 is 12 residues long. CDR3 sequence: CAWKGPPNQQFF. CDR3 in DNA: TGTGCCTGGAAAGGGCCCCCAAATCAGCAGTTCTTC.

This clonotype has ten or more counts. The V and J genes are TRBV20-1 and TRBJ2-3; 9 nucleotides align to TRBD2. Germline CDR1 reads DFQATT; CDR2 reads SNEGSKA (reference sequence). The junction had 8 bases not matched to a gene; V was cut back by 0 bases and J by 1 base. This CDR3 contains 17 residues. The CDR3 nucleotides are TGCAGTGCTAGAGATGCGGGGGGGGTGCTGGGCACAGATACGCAGTATTTT. Translating gives CSARDAGGVLGTDTQYF.

This sequence joins TRBV4-2 and TRBJ2-1; D remains unclear. Germline-derived CDR1 and CDR2 are LGHNA and YNFKEQ. Trimming took off 0 bases at V and 0 bases at J, with 9 bases between the two ends. CDR3 size: 16 residues. The CDR3 DNA reads TGTGCCAGCAGCCAAGAAGGGATTGGCTCCTACAATGAGCAGTTCTTC. Amino acid sequence: CASSQEGIGSYNEQFF.

The rearrangement links TRBV20-1 to TRBJ2-7; 7 nucleotides match TRBD2. This CDR3 spans 15 amino acids. Trimming took 6 bases from V and 2 from J; bases not matched to a gene: 13. Germline V gives CDR1 DFQATT, CDR2 SNEGSKA (reference sequence). The CDR3 DNA sequence: TGCAGTGCCCCTCTCTCGGGACTACCTGCCTACGAGCAGTACTTC. Translation gives CSAPLSGLPAYEQYF.

This clonotype appeared many times. This chain uses TRBV20-1 with TRBJ2-5; 7 bases match TRBD2. The CDR3 spans 15 residues. V was pared by 4 bases and J by 2 bases, with 10 bases of the junction left unmatched. CDR1 is DFQATT and CDR2 is SNEGSKA in the germline V gene (reference sequence). The CDR3 DNA reads as TGCAGTGCTAACTTAGGCGGGAGCTCACAAGAGACCCAGTACTTC. Translated, it gives CSANLGGSSQETQYF.

This clonotype was picked up a small number of times. This chain uses TRBV24-1 with TRBJ2-5; TRBD1 matches at 7 bases. Germline V CDR1 and CDR2: KGHDR, SFDVKD. CDR3 length: 17 residues. J gave up 4 bases and V 4 bases, and 14 bases lay outside the gene matches. CDR3 DNA sequence: TGTGCCACCAGTGACCCGCAGGGGGACGGTGTAGGAGAGACCCAGTACTTC. It codes for CATSDPQGDGVGETQYF.

This clonotype occurred many times. The rearrangement links TRBV7-9 to TRBJ2-1; D unclear. Between the trimmed V and J ends, which lost 3 bases and 6 bases, there was a span of 9 bases. Germline CDR1 SEHNR, CDR2 FQNEAQ (reference sequence). The CDR3 totals 13 residues. The CDR3 DNA reads TGTGCCAGCAGCTTTGACGTGGTCAATGAGCAGTTCTTC. It translates to CASSFDVVNEQFF.

As regards this clonotype: A read error is possible here, since a much larger clone lies one base away. The chain employs TRBV29-1 and TRBJ2-1; D might be TRBD2 (6 bases). CDR3 length: 17 residues. Germline V gene lookup returns CDR1 SQVTM and CDR2 ANQGSEA. Trimming cost V 3 bases and J 0 bases, with 18 bases left between them. The chain's CDR3 is CSVDPLATIASYNEQFF. The CDR3 coding sequence is TGCAGCGTTGACCCCCTAGCGACAATAGCCTCCTACAATGAGCAGTTCTTC.

This clonotype was detected ten times or more. The V and J genes are TRBV20-1 and TRBJ2-7; 7 nucleotides match TRBD1. After removal of 6 bases from V and 0 bases from J, the junction contained 11 bases not matched to a gene. The CDR3 is made up of 15 amino acids. Germline loops: CDR1 DFQATT, CDR2 SNEGSKA (reference sequence). Here the CDR3 DNA reads TGCAGTGCCTTCTCGAGGGACAGACCCTCCTACGAGCAGTACTTC. This sequence encodes CSAFSRDRPSYEQYF.

This clonotype was seen more than once but under ten times. The chain combines TRBV6-5 with TRBJ1-5, with D perhaps TRBD1 (5 bases). Germline values: CDR1 MNHEY, CDR2 SVGAGI. The CDR3 consists of 14 residues. Trimming removed 5 bases at V and 6 bases at J, with 14 bases between. Written as DNA, the CDR3 is TGTGCCAGCAGTCCAGGGAACCCGGGTCAGCCCCAGCATTTT. This encodes CASSPGNPGQPQHF.

The CDR3 here is CSASGRARETQYF. The CDR3, as DNA: TGCAGTGCTAGCGGGAGGGCCCGTGAGACCCAGTACTTC. The chain joins TRBV20-1 to TRBJ2-5; 8 nucleotides match TRBD2. The CDR3 extends over 13 amino acids. Trimming cost V 3 bases and J 5 bases; bases outside gene matches: 5. The germline CDR1 and CDR2 sequences are DFQATT and SNEGSKA (reference sequence).

This clonotype was seen a few times. The chain links TRBV12-5 to TRBJ2-2; D possibly corresponds to TRBD2 (6 bases). The ends were cut back, 9 bases at V and 9 bases at J, with 14 bases in the middle. Per germline, CDR1 LGHNT and CDR2 FRNRAP. This CDR3 has 12 amino acids. The CDR3 sequence is CASRREIRELFF. The CDR3 DNA sequence: TGTGCTAGCCGACGGGAGATCAGGGAGCTGTTTTTT.

This clonotype was seen many times. The chain uses TRBV20-1 and TRBJ2-4; D perhaps matches TRBD1 (6 bases). The V gene's germline CDR1 is DFQATT and CDR2 SNEGSKA (reference sequence). The CDR3 is 13 residues long. V was shortened by 5 bases and J by 1 base, with 9 bases between the two germline ends. The CDR3 here is CSASQGAKNIQYF. The CDR3 coding sequence is TGCAGTGCTTCCCAGGGGGCCAAAAACATTCAGTACTTC.

This chain uses TRBV4-1 with TRBJ2-5, with 7 bases matching TRBD2. The CDR3 extends over 15 amino acids. Unmatched junction bases numbered 10, after V lost 5 bases and J lost 4 bases. The germline V gene has CDR1 MGHRA and CDR2 YSYEKL. The CDR3 sequence is CASSSVLRGGETQYF. The CDR3 nucleotides are TGCGCCAGCAGCTCAGTCCTACGCGGGGGAGAGACCCAGTACTTC.